These T cell receptor beta chains were read from a single sample in a study of blood T cell repertoires in COVID-19. TCRdb's table, derived via immunoSEQ multiplex PCR, lists solely in-frame clones and lacks some. Of roughly 500,000 clones in the sample, approximately 90% were seen once. Sequenced: PBMCs or T cells enriched from blood (not recorded which). These receptors came from a woman aged 40-49 years who had recovered from COVID-19. CDR3s include the opening cysteine and the closing phenylalanine or tryptophan. The order of the fields is D gene, CDR3 length, V gene, J gene, clone size, CDR3 protein, CDR3 DNA. The D gene is left open where the match is weak. A row's size may be missing; if present it is once, few, many or a size class.

d_call: -
cdr3_length: 13
v_call: TRBV13
j_call: TRBJ2-7
clone_size: once
cdr3_aa: CASSLGLITEQYF
cdr3_nt: TGTGCCAGCAGCTTAGGACTCATAACCGAGCAGTACTTC

d_call: -
cdr3_length: 13
v_call: TRBV4-3
j_call: TRBJ1-2
clone_size: -
cdr3_aa: CASSQEGGVGYTF
cdr3_nt: TGCGCCAGCAGCCAAGAAGGAGGGGTTGGCTACACCTTC

d_call: -
cdr3_length: 13
v_call: TRBV6-2/TRBV6-3
j_call: TRBJ1-1
clone_size: -
cdr3_aa: CASSYPHGQKAFF
cdr3_nt: TGTGCCAGCAGTTATCCCCATGGACAGAAAGCTTTCTTT

d_call: TRBD2
cdr3_length: 17
v_call: TRBV5-5
j_call: TRBJ2-1
clone_size: -
cdr3_aa: CASSPALLAGGHNEQFF
cdr3_nt: TGTGCCAGCAGCCCGGCCCTTCTAGCGGGAGGACACAATGAGCAGTTCTTC

d_call: TRBD1
cdr3_length: 18
v_call: TRBV6-6
j_call: TRBJ1-4
clone_size: -
cdr3_aa: CASSPPGTGASLGEKLFF
cdr3_nt: TGTGCCAGCAGTCCCCCCGGGACAGGGGCTTCTCTTGGGGAAAAACTGTTTTTT

d_call: TRBD1
cdr3_length: 21
v_call: TRBV4-1
j_call: TRBJ1-1
clone_size: -
cdr3_aa: CASSQFLPRRDRSGVDTEAFF
cdr3_nt: TGCGCCAGCAGCCAATTTTTGCCCCGCCGGGACAGGAGTGGAGTAGATACTGAAGCTTTCTTT

d_call: -
cdr3_length: 16
v_call: TRBV7-7
j_call: TRBJ2-1
clone_size: -
cdr3_aa: CASSLGGHLTYNEQFF
cdr3_nt: TGTGCTAGCAGCTTAGGCGGTCACCTTACCTACAATGAGCAGTTCTTC

d_call: -
cdr3_length: 16
v_call: TRBV2
j_call: TRBJ2-2
clone_size: -
cdr3_aa: CASRAGRDSHTGELFF
cdr3_nt: TGTGCCAGCAGAGCCGGCCGGGATTCCCACACCGGGGAGCTGTTTTTT

d_call: TRBD2
cdr3_length: 14
v_call: TRBV11-1
j_call: TRBJ2-7
clone_size: -
cdr3_aa: CASSYRAGAREQYF
cdr3_nt: TGTGCCAGCAGCTACCGAGCGGGAGCGAGGGAGCAGTACTTC

d_call: TRBD2
cdr3_length: 15
v_call: TRBV24-1
j_call: TRBJ2-1
clone_size: -
cdr3_aa: CATSDPGLDHNEQFF
cdr3_nt: TGTGCCACCAGTGATCCGGGACTAGACCACAATGAGCAGTTCTTC

d_call: -
cdr3_length: 16
v_call: TRBV19
j_call: TRBJ2-1
clone_size: -
cdr3_aa: CASSARSALGLNEQFF
cdr3_nt: TGTGCCAGTAGTGCACGGAGTGCTCTGGGTCTCAATGAGCAGTTCTTC

d_call: -
cdr3_length: 13
v_call: TRBV7-6
j_call: TRBJ1-1
clone_size: -
cdr3_aa: CASSLDEGTEAFF
cdr3_nt: TGTGCCAGCAGCTTAGATGAGGGCACTGAAGCTTTCTTT

d_call: TRBD1
cdr3_length: 12
v_call: TRBV7-2
j_call: TRBJ2-7
clone_size: -
cdr3_aa: CASSQDRREQYF
cdr3_nt: TGTGCCAGCAGCCAGGACAGGCGCGAGCAGTACTTC

d_call: -
cdr3_length: 15
v_call: TRBV28
j_call: TRBJ1-2
clone_size: -
cdr3_aa: CASFPSLGRNYGYTF
cdr3_nt: TGTGCCAGCTTTCCAAGCCTCGGTCGGAACTATGGCTACACCTTC

d_call: -
cdr3_length: 13
v_call: TRBV4-1
j_call: TRBJ1-2
clone_size: -
cdr3_aa: CASSQGSIHGYTF
cdr3_nt: TGCGCCAGCAGCCAAGGCAGTATCCATGGCTACACCTTC

d_call: TRBD2
cdr3_length: 14
v_call: TRBV19
j_call: TRBJ2-7
clone_size: -
cdr3_aa: CASSIGGRGVEQYF
cdr3_nt: TGTGCCAGTAGTATAGGCGGGAGGGGCGTCGAGCAGTACTTC

d_call: -
cdr3_length: 16
v_call: TRBV7-8
j_call: TRBJ1-2
clone_size: -
cdr3_aa: CASSLSRTRGGYGYTF
cdr3_nt: TGTGCCAGCAGCTTATCCCGGACGCGGGGGGGCTATGGCTACACCTTC

d_call: -
cdr3_length: 14
v_call: TRBV30
j_call: TRBJ2-1
clone_size: once
cdr3_aa: CAWKRVSSYNEQFF
cdr3_nt: TGTGCCTGGAAGCGGGTAAGCTCCTACAATGAGCAGTTCTTC

d_call: -
cdr3_length: 13
v_call: TRBV6-1
j_call: TRBJ1-1
clone_size: -
cdr3_aa: CASSEQGTTEAFF
cdr3_nt: TGTGCCAGCAGTGAACAGGGAACAACTGAAGCTTTCTTT

d_call: TRBD1
cdr3_length: 19
v_call: TRBV4-2
j_call: TRBJ1-3
clone_size: -
cdr3_aa: CASSQTWMGTADSGNTIYF
cdr3_nt: TGTGCCAGCAGCCAAACCTGGATGGGGACAGCCGACTCTGGAAACACCATATATTTT

d_call: TRBD2
cdr3_length: 18
v_call: TRBV7-2
j_call: TRBJ2-7
clone_size: -
cdr3_aa: CASSLSVGLAGAAYEQYF
cdr3_nt: TGTGCCAGCAGCTTATCAGTGGGACTAGCGGGAGCCGCCTACGAGCAGTACTTC

d_call: TRBD1
cdr3_length: 14
v_call: TRBV27
j_call: TRBJ2-2
clone_size: -
cdr3_aa: CASSWDRLAGELFF
cdr3_nt: TGTGCCAGCAGTTGGGACAGGTTAGCCGGGGAGCTGTTTTTT

d_call: TRBD1
cdr3_length: 14
v_call: TRBV18
j_call: TRBJ1-5
clone_size: -
cdr3_aa: CASSLQGGTQPQHF
cdr3_nt: TGTGCCAGCTCACTACAGGGGGGGACTCAGCCCCAGCATTTT

d_call: TRBD1
cdr3_length: 14
v_call: TRBV6-4
j_call: TRBJ1-1
clone_size: -
cdr3_aa: CASTPDRESTEAFF
cdr3_nt: TGTGCCAGCACCCCGGACAGGGAGAGCACTGAAGCTTTCTTT

d_call: TRBD2
cdr3_length: 16
v_call: TRBV15
j_call: TRBJ2-5
clone_size: -
cdr3_aa: CATSRGTAGALETQYF
cdr3_nt: TGTGCCACCAGCAGAGGTACAGCGGGAGCATTAGAGACCCAGTACTTC

d_call: -
cdr3_length: 14
v_call: TRBV5-4
j_call: TRBJ1-1
clone_size: few
cdr3_aa: CASSLTLGSTEAFF
cdr3_nt: TGTGCCAGCAGCTTGACCTTAGGGAGCACTGAAGCTTTCTTT

d_call: -
cdr3_length: 15
v_call: TRBV2
j_call: TRBJ1-4
clone_size: -
cdr3_aa: CASTSRGGGNEKLFF
cdr3_nt: TGTGCCAGCACCAGCAGGGGAGGGGGTAATGAAAAACTGTTTTTT

d_call: -
cdr3_length: 15
v_call: TRBV4-1
j_call: TRBJ1-1
clone_size: -
cdr3_aa: CASRPLGAINTEAFF
cdr3_nt: TGCGCCAGCAGACCCCTAGGGGCGATCAACACTGAAGCTTTCTTT

d_call: -
cdr3_length: 15
v_call: TRBV3-1/TRBV3-2
j_call: TRBJ2-1
clone_size: -
cdr3_aa: CASSQVGSLNNEQFF
cdr3_nt: TGTGCCAGCAGCCAAGTGGGTAGCTTAAACAATGAGCAGTTCTTC

d_call: -
cdr3_length: 13
v_call: TRBV11-3
j_call: TRBJ2-1
clone_size: once
cdr3_aa: CASSPSSYNEQFF
cdr3_nt: TGTGCCAGCAGCCCCAGCTCCTACAATGAGCAGTTCTTC

d_call: -
cdr3_length: 12
v_call: TRBV2
j_call: TRBJ1-2
clone_size: -
cdr3_aa: CASTNSDYGYTF
cdr3_nt: TGTGCCAGCACGAACAGTGACTATGGCTACACCTTC

d_call: TRBD1
cdr3_length: 15
v_call: TRBV9
j_call: TRBJ1-2
clone_size: -
cdr3_aa: CASSVAGTVSYGYTF
cdr3_nt: TGTGCCAGCAGCGTAGCCGGGACAGTAAGCTATGGCTACACCTTC

d_call: -
cdr3_length: 11
v_call: TRBV12-3/TRBV12-4
j_call: TRBJ1-1
clone_size: once
cdr3_aa: CASSRDTEAFF
cdr3_nt: TGTGCCAGCAGTCGGGACACTGAAGCTTTCTTT

d_call: TRBD1
cdr3_length: 16
v_call: TRBV7-9
j_call: TRBJ2-1
clone_size: few
cdr3_aa: CASSSDGTGSYNEQFF
cdr3_nt: TGTGCCAGCAGTTCGGACGGGACAGGTTCCTACAATGAGCAGTTCTTC

d_call: -
cdr3_length: 16
v_call: TRBV4-3
j_call: TRBJ1-1
clone_size: -
cdr3_aa: CASSQGRQYLNTEAFF
cdr3_nt: TGCGCCAGCAGCCAAGGCAGACAGTATCTTAACACTGAAGCTTTCTTT

d_call: -
cdr3_length: 14
v_call: TRBV24-1
j_call: TRBJ1-5
clone_size: -
cdr3_aa: CATSGRGSGQPQHF
cdr3_nt: TGTGCCACCAGTGGACGGGGGTCAGGTCAGCCCCAGCATTTT

d_call: -
cdr3_length: 13
v_call: TRBV6-5
j_call: TRBJ2-7
clone_size: -
cdr3_aa: CASSYSRQYEQYF
cdr3_nt: TGTGCCAGCAGTTACTCGAGGCAGTACGAGCAGTACTTC

d_call: -
cdr3_length: 13
v_call: TRBV19
j_call: TRBJ2-5
clone_size: -
cdr3_aa: CAASGRIQETQYF
cdr3_nt: TGTGCCGCCTCGGGGAGGATACAAGAGACCCAGTACTTC

d_call: -
cdr3_length: 13
v_call: TRBV7-2
j_call: TRBJ2-7
clone_size: -
cdr3_aa: CASSSATSYEQYF
cdr3_nt: TGTGCCAGCAGCTCCGCCACTAGCTACGAGCAGTACTTC

d_call: TRBD2
cdr3_length: 15
v_call: TRBV9
j_call: TRBJ2-7
clone_size: -
cdr3_aa: CASSVTSGGTYEQYF
cdr3_nt: TGTGCCAGCAGCGTTACTAGCGGGGGAACCTACGAGCAGTACTTC

d_call: -
cdr3_length: 12
v_call: TRBV10-3
j_call: TRBJ1-2
clone_size: -
cdr3_aa: CAISDNRYGYTF
cdr3_nt: TGTGCCATCAGTGATAACAGATATGGCTACACCTTC

d_call: -
cdr3_length: 14
v_call: TRBV15
j_call: TRBJ1-1
clone_size: -
cdr3_aa: CATSRGQVRTEAFF
cdr3_nt: TGTGCCACCAGCAGAGGCCAGGTACGGACTGAAGCTTTCTTT

d_call: TRBD1
cdr3_length: 16
v_call: TRBV18
j_call: TRBJ1-5
clone_size: -
cdr3_aa: CASSPRAGGSDQPQHF
cdr3_nt: TGTGCCAGCTCACCACGGGCAGGGGGCAGTGATCAGCCCCAGCATTTT

d_call: TRBD2
cdr3_length: 16
v_call: TRBV9
j_call: TRBJ2-1
clone_size: -
cdr3_aa: CASSVGTSGFYNEQFF
cdr3_nt: TGTGCCAGCAGCGTAGGGACTAGCGGGTTCTACAATGAGCAGTTCTTC

d_call: TRBD2
cdr3_length: 16
v_call: TRBV5-4
j_call: TRBJ2-2
clone_size: once
cdr3_aa: CASSLRLAGGTGELFF
cdr3_nt: TGTGCCAGCAGCTTGCGACTAGCGGGAGGAACCGGGGAGCTGTTTTTT

d_call: -
cdr3_length: 13
v_call: TRBV7-2
j_call: TRBJ1-4
clone_size: -
cdr3_aa: CASSQGGVEKLFF
cdr3_nt: TGTGCCAGCAGCCAGGGTGGAGTTGAAAAACTGTTTTTT

d_call: -
cdr3_length: 13
v_call: TRBV10-3
j_call: TRBJ2-6
clone_size: -
cdr3_aa: CAIPDSGANVLTF
cdr3_nt: TGTGCCATCCCCGACAGCGGGGCCAACGTCCTGACTTTC

d_call: -
cdr3_length: 16
v_call: TRBV12-2
j_call: TRBJ2-1
clone_size: -
cdr3_aa: CASRLGASGSYNEQFF
cdr3_nt: TGTGCAAGTCGCTTAGGGGCTAGCGGATCCTACAATGAGCAGTTCTTC

d_call: -
cdr3_length: 16
v_call: TRBV5-4
j_call: TRBJ1-2
clone_size: -
cdr3_aa: CASSFSTETTFYGYTF
cdr3_nt: TGTGCCAGCAGCTTTTCTACAGAGACAACTTTCTATGGCTACACCTTC

d_call: -
cdr3_length: 17
v_call: TRBV28
j_call: TRBJ2-7
clone_size: -
cdr3_aa: CASSPIKPNRDLAEQYF
cdr3_nt: TGTGCCAGCAGTCCTATAAAGCCCAACAGGGACCTCGCCGAGCAGTACTTC

d_call: TRBD1
cdr3_length: 13
v_call: TRBV10-3
j_call: TRBJ1-2
clone_size: -
cdr3_aa: CAIRGGQGHGYTF
cdr3_nt: TGTGCCATCAGGGGGGGACAGGGCCATGGCTACACCTTC

d_call: TRBD1
cdr3_length: 13
v_call: TRBV28
j_call: TRBJ1-2
clone_size: -
cdr3_aa: CASSIGQGGGYTF
cdr3_nt: TGTGCCAGCAGCATCGGACAGGGGGGTGGCTACACCTTC

d_call: TRBD1
cdr3_length: 13
v_call: TRBV19
j_call: TRBJ1-1
clone_size: -
cdr3_aa: CASRRDRELEAFF
cdr3_nt: TGTGCCAGTAGAAGGGACAGGGAACTTGAAGCTTTCTTT

d_call: -
cdr3_length: 16
v_call: TRBV6-4
j_call: TRBJ2-1
clone_size: -
cdr3_aa: CASSPTSPSSYNEQFF
cdr3_nt: TGTGCCAGCAGCCCCACTAGCCCGAGCTCCTACAATGAGCAGTTCTTC

d_call: -
cdr3_length: 15
v_call: TRBV6-2/TRBV6-3
j_call: TRBJ1-4
clone_size: -
cdr3_aa: CASSSPTGSNEKLFF
cdr3_nt: TGTGCCAGCAGTTCACCGACAGGAAGTAATGAAAAACTGTTTTTT

d_call: TRBD1
cdr3_length: 15
v_call: TRBV4-3
j_call: TRBJ1-3
clone_size: -
cdr3_aa: CASSQATGAGNTIYF
cdr3_nt: TGCGCCAGCAGCCAAGCGACAGGGGCCGGAAACACCATATATTTT

d_call: -
cdr3_length: 15
v_call: TRBV28
j_call: TRBJ1-3
clone_size: -
cdr3_aa: CASSFSGGSGNTIYF
cdr3_nt: TGTGCCAGCAGTTTTTCCGGGGGTTCTGGAAACACCATATATTTT

d_call: TRBD2
cdr3_length: 19
v_call: TRBV4-3
j_call: TRBJ2-2
clone_size: -
cdr3_aa: CASSQDMVAGVFFSGELFF
cdr3_nt: TGCGCCAGCAGCCAAGATATGGTAGCGGGAGTGTTTTTTTCCGGGGAGCTGTTTTTT

d_call: -
cdr3_length: 13
v_call: TRBV6-5
j_call: TRBJ2-5
clone_size: -
cdr3_aa: CASSLRAEETQYF
cdr3_nt: TGTGCCAGCAGTCTCAGGGCAGAAGAGACCCAGTACTTC

d_call: TRBD1
cdr3_length: 19
v_call: TRBV18
j_call: TRBJ1-1
clone_size: -
cdr3_aa: CASSPGRTGTGLVNTEAFF
cdr3_nt: TGTGCCAGCTCACCCGGGAGAACAGGGACAGGGCTGGTGAACACTGAAGCTTTCTTT